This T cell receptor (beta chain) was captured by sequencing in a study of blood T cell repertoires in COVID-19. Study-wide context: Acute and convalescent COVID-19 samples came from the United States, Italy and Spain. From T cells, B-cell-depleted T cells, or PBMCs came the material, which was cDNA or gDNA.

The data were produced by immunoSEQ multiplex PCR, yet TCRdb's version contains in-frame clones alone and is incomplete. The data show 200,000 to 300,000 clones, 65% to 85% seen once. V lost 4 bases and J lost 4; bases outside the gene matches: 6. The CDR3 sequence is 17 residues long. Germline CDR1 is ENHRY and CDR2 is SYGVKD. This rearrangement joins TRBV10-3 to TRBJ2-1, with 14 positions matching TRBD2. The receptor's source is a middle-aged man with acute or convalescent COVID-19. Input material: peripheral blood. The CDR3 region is CAISATSGRGKYNEQFF. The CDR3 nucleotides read TGTGCCATCAGTGCGACTAGCGGGAGGGGTAAATACAATGAGCAGTTCTTC.